This T cell receptor beta chain derives from a study of blood T cell repertoires in COVID-19. Study summary: COVID-19 samples collected from the United States, Italy and Spain covered acute and convalescent phases.

All enrollees were roughly 18 to 90 years old and from some 24 US areas. Self-reported history from a screening survey and questionnaire set each donor's cohort. The protocol was immunoSEQ multiplex PCR, while the TCRdb copy is restricted to in-frame clones and leaves out a portion. The sample contains under 350,000 clones, 65% to 90% of which appear only once. CDR3 length: 15 amino acids. Germline V lookup: CDR1 SGHRS, CDR2 YFSETQ. Deletions cut 3 bases from V and 4 bases from J, with 13 bases between. This clonotype was sampled from a woman aged 40 to 55 with acute COVID-19. The rearrangement uses TRBV5-1 and TRBJ2-2; a possible D gene is TRBD2 (6 bases). The sample consisted of PBMCs or T cells enriched from blood (not recorded which). The CDR3 coding sequence is TGCGCCAGCAGCTCCGGGACTCCCTCCACCGGGGAGCTGTTTTTT. Its translation is CASSSGTPSTGELFF.